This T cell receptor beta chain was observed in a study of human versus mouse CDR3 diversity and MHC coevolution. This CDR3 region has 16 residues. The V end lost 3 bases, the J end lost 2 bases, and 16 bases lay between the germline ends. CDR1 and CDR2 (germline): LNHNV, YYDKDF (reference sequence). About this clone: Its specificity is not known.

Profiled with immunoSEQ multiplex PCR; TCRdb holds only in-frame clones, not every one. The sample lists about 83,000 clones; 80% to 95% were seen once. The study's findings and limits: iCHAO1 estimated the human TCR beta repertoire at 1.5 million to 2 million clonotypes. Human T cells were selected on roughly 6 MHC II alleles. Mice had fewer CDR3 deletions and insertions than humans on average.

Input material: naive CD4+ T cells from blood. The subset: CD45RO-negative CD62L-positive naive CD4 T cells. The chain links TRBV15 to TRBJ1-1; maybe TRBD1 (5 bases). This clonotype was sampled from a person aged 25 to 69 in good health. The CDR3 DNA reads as TGTGCCACCAGCAGTGCCCCACAGGTGCTTAACACTGAAGCTTTCTTT. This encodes CATSSAPQVLNTEAFF.